This paragraph reports one TCR beta chain. Its specificity is not known. With 0 bases removed from V and 3 bases from J, the gap between germline ends came to 17 bases. CDR1 and CDR2 (germline): MGHRA, YSYEKL. This CDR3 contains 17 residues. The source of the sample is a study of CD8+ T cells in alopecia areata. Looking at the study overall: A regimen of oral tofacitinib, 5 to 10 mg twice daily, was given to treated patients. Dosing with tofacitinib proceeded for 6 to 18 months, followed by 6 months off drug. Study findings and constraints: Higher clonality than in normal scalp was seen in lesional scalp, especially alopecia totalis/universalis. Sequencing of scalp samples also includes resident alphabeta T cells from normal skin.

The authors extracted RNA and reverse transcribed it into cDNA as the sequencing template. This table comes from immunoSEQ multiplex PCR, and its TCRdb copy is limited to in-frame clones, with some not included. There are 110,000 to 150,000 clones in the sample; about three fifths occur only once, and 5% to 7% lies in the top ten. The V gene is TRBV4-1, the J gene TRBJ1-2; D not certain. The sequence was obtained from a human donor with alopecia areata. The sequenced sample was CD4+ T cells sorted from blood, obtained at week 0. For the CDR3, the DNA is TGCGCCAGCAGCCAAGATCGAGCGGCCGCTACGTACTATGGCTACACCTTC. As protein: CASSQDRAAATYYGYTF.